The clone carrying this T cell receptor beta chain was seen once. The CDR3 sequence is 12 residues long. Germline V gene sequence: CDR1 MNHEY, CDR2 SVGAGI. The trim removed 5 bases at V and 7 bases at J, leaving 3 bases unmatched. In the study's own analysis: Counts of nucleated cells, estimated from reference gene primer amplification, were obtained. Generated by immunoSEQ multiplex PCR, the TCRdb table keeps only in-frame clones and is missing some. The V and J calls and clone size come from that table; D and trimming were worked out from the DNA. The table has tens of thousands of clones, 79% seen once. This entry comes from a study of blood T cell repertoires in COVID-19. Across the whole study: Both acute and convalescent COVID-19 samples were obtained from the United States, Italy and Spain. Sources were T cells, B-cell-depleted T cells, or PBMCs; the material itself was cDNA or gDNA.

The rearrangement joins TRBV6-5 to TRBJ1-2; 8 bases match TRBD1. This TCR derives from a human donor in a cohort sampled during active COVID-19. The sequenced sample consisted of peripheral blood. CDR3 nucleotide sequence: TGTGCCAGCAGTAGGACAGGGATTGGCTACACCTTC. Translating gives CASSRTGIGYTF.